This T cell receptor (beta chain) was identified in a study of blood T cells in healthy people across ages. Concerning this clonotype itself: As yet, its antigen is unknown.

This CDR3 has 16 residues. Germline values: CDR1 SGHTA, CDR2 FQGNSA. The V end was cut by 5 bases, the J end by 0 bases, with 14 bases between. Alongside a J-beta primer mix, a sample-barcoded 5' primer served in a second PCR lasting roughly 6 to 11 cycles. TCRdb re-analysed the 5' RACE reads in MiXCR, keeping a single row per CDR3 protein. Here the sample spans some 1.7 million distinct CDR3 sequences, roughly 27% being singletons. Study findings and constraints: The fall in TCR beta diversity per million T cells was roughly linear with age. Researchers deemed the diversity estimates from one million T cells underestimates.

Sequencing was done on a sample of blood. The sequence came from a woman aged 25 to 45 in good health. The rearrangement uses TRBV7-2 and TRBJ2-1; maybe TRBD1 (5 bases). CDR3 protein: CASSPLGAGSYNEQFF. DNA of the CDR3: TGTGCCAGCAGCCCCTTAGGGGCTGGCTCCTACAATGAGCAGTTCTTC.